These T cell receptor beta chains were read from a single sample in a study of T cell repertoires in cytomegalovirus infection. These receptors have no known antigen. One entry per CDR3 protein, called by TCRdb with MiXCR from the reads. The sample yields about 160,000 distinct CDR3 sequences, about a fifth seen once. Sequenced here: CD8+ T cells from cultured PBMCs, sampled from culture after CMV antigen stimulation. The receptors derive from a human donor in good health (CMV status not recorded). Some clones in this sample may be carry-over from other donors' samples. The CDR3 runs from the conserved cysteine through the conserved F or W. The order of the fields is V gene, clone size, J gene, CDR3 protein. Not all rows give a size; the values are once, few, many and, for expanded clones, a class.

TRBV27	NA	TRBJ2-7	CASSPGTGGAEQYF
TRBV7-2	NA	TRBJ2-5	CASSLVGSGGVHETQYF
TRBV12-3/TRBV12-4	NA	TRBJ2-1	CASRAGTGVNEQFF
TRBV7-9	once	TRBJ2-3	CASSVGSTDTQYF
TRBV7-2	few	TRBJ2-1	CASSLGHGPSSYNEQFF
TRBV11-3	few	TRBJ2-2	CASSLVGTGADITGELFF
TRBV7-9	many	TRBJ2-2	CASSFHSPGDTGELFF
TRBV7-2	few	TRBJ1-4	CASSLPTGEFKELFF
TRBV12-3/TRBV12-4	NA	TRBJ1-5	CASTGGYQPQHF
TRBV7-8	few	TRBJ2-1	CASSLDRNRPGLTDNEQFF
TRBV2	NA	TRBJ2-2	CASSPQGQAGELFF
TRBV2	NA	TRBJ2-7	CASRDRFYEQYF
TRBV27	few	TRBJ2-1	CASSIYSSGGTYNEQFF
TRBV6-2/TRBV6-3	NA	TRBJ2-7	CASSRLAGIYEQYF
TRBV20-1	NA	TRBJ2-5	CSAWTETTQETQYF
TRBV11-1	NA	TRBJ2-1	CASSQDRFMGHNEQFF
TRBV4-3	few	TRBJ2-1	CASSQEAGSSYNEQFF
TRBV7-9	many	TRBJ1-4	CASRPDRGNEKLFF
TRBV9	few	TRBJ1-2	CASSVPGGANYGYTF
TRBV7-9	few	TRBJ2-7	CASSGARAYEQYF
TRBV6-2/TRBV6-3	NA	TRBJ1-1	CASSPPRDLGNTEAFF
TRBV7-9	NA	TRBJ2-3	CASSSRDITSTDTQYF
TRBV7-8	few	TRBJ2-1	CASSLRVAGALLDNEQFF
TRBV7-2	NA	TRBJ1-1	CAILRYSAPSTEAFF
TRBV7-2	few	TRBJ2-5	CASSLGGMETQYF
TRBV6-6	few	TRBJ1-2	CASSSTGAEGYTF